A single TCR beta chain is shown here with its context. Its antigen is not identified. Each and every patient relapsed after autologous stem cell transplantation, and patients got differing brentuximab vedotin exposure. These data come from a study of PD-1 blockade in classical Hodgkin lymphoma. Study-wide points: Some patients began nivolumab under 1 year after ASCT. These patients were excluded from later analyses. By C4D1, CD4+ diversity increased significantly, especially in complete responders. There remain no defined causes for the repertoire differences, which possibly reflect disease activity or prior therapy.

There are 16 residues in the CDR3. Trimming pared 0 bases from V and 1 base from J, leaving 11 bases between. CDR1 is MNHNS, CDR2 SASEGT, per germline. Sequencing was performed with immunoSEQ multiplex PCR; in TCRdb, only in-frame clones are kept and a portion is missing. The table has more than 14,000 clones, around 61% seen once; the top ten hold 9.5% to 12%. The chain couples TRBV6-1 to TRBJ2-3; maybe TRBD1 (6 bases). This sequence was found in a human donor with classical Hodgkin lymphoma. The specimen was peripheral blood mononuclear cells (PBMCs), collected at baseline. CDR3 coding DNA: TGTGCCAGCAGTGAAGCCAGGGGAGCAGGCACAGATACGCAGTATTTT. Its protein product is CASSEARGAGTDTQYF.